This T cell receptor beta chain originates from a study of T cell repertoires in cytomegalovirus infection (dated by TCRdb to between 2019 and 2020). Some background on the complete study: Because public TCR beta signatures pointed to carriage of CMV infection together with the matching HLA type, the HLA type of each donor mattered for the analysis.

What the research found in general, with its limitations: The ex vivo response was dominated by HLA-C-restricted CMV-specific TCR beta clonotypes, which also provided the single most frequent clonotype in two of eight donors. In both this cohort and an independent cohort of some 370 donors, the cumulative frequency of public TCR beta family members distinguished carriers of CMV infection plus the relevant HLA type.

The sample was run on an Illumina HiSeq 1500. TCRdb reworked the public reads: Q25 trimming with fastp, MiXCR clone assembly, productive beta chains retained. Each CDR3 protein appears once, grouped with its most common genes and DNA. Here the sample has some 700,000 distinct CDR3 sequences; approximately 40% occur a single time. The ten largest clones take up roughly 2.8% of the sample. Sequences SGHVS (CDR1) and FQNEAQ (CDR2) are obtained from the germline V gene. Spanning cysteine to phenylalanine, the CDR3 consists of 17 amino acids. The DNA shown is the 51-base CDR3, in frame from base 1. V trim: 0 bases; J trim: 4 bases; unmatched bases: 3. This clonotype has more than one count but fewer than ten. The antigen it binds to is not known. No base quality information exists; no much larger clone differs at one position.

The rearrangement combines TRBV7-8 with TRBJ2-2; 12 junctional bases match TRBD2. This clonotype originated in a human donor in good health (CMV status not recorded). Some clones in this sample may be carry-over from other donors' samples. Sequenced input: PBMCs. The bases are TGTGCCAGCAGCTTAGCGCAACTAGCGGGGGGCACCGGGGAGCTGTTTTTT. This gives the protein CASSLAQLAGGTGELFF.